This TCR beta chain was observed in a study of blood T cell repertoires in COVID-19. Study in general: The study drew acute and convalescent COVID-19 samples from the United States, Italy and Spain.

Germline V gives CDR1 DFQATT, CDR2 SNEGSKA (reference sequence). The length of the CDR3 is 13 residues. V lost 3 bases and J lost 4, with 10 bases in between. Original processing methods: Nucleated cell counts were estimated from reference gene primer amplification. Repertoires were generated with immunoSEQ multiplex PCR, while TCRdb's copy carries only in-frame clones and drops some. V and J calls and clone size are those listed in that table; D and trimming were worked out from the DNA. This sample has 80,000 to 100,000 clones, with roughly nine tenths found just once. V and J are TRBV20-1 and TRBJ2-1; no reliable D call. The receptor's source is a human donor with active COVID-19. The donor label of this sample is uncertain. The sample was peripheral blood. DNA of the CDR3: TGCAGTGCTAGTATCCAGGATTACAATGAGCAGTTCTTC. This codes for CSASIQDYNEQFF.